The text below deals with one T cell receptor (beta chain). Its antigen is currently unknown. Some clones are missing from TCRdb's copy, which holds only in-frame ones; the method was immunoSEQ multiplex PCR. The sample records fewer than 200,000 clones, around nine tenths being singletons. The data belong to a study of cytomegalovirus exposure and HLA in healthy donors. Study-wide points: The study flagged 150 to 200 TCR beta chains as cytomegalovirus-associated. In a later analysis, first-cohort TCR clusters were found to tend to co-occur in the 120 validation repertoires. With high specificity and sensitivity, the classifier reportedly diagnosed cytomegalovirus status. Most TCR sequences showed up rarely, but some public TCRs showed up in many donors.

The germline gives CDR1 SGHTS, CDR2 YDEGEE. V gave up 3 bases and J gave up 0 bases; unmatched junction bases: 5. This CDR3 comprises 16 residues. The specimen was PBMCs. The V and J genes are TRBV5-8 and TRBJ2-1, with 8 bases lining up with TRBD2. The TCR sequence derives from a man aged 18 to 35 in good health and CMV-seropositive. CDR3 in amino acids: CASSSFSGSSYNEQFF. In DNA, the CDR3 is TGTGCCAGCAGCTCGTTCAGCGGGAGCTCCTACAATGAGCAGTTCTTC.